A single sample is the source of the 5 T cell receptor beta chains below, sequenced in a study of shared clonotypes between healthy human individuals. Produced via immunoSEQ multiplex PCR; TCRdb's table is partial and in-frame only. The sample records under 2.5 million clones, around 92% being singletons. The sequenced sample consisted of naive CD4+ T cells from PBMCs. The subset here: CD45RA+ positively selected. The receptors derive from a man between 18 and 29 years old in good health. Some clones in this sample may be carry-over from other donors' samples.

The table lists this clone with a count of one. J is TRBJ2-2 and V is TRBV5-1; the D is unclear. In germline, CDR1 is SGHRS, CDR2 YFSETQ. The length of the CDR3 is 15 residues. The V and J ends lost 4 bases and 6 bases respectively, with 16 bases between them. CDR3 loop: CASSRIQTKPGELFF. The CDR3 DNA reads as TGCGCCAGCAGCAGAATTCAGACAAAGCCCGGGGAGCTGTTTTTT.

V usage is TRBV7-2 and J usage is TRBJ2-7; 7 bases align to TRBD2. Germline CDR1 and CDR2: SGHTA and FQGNSA. J was trimmed by 3 bases and V by 2 bases; bases with no gene match: 7. CDR3 length: 15 residues. The CDR3 loop reads CASSLYRGVIYEQYF. CDR3 DNA sequence: TGTGCCAGCAGCTTATACCGGGGGGTGATCTACGAGCAGTACTTC.

This chain connects TRBV15 to TRBJ1-2; no firm D call. Germline CDR1 is LNHNV and CDR2 is YYDKDF (reference sequence). V was shortened by 3 bases and J by 1 base, with 6 bases between the two germline ends. This CDR3 spans 13 amino acids. The CDR3: CATSRDVNYGYTF. In DNA, the CDR3 is TGTGCCACCAGCAGGGACGTTAACTATGGCTACACCTTC.

V is TRBV6-7 and J is TRBJ2-1; 9 bases fit TRBD2. TRBV6-7 is noted as an ORF with a role that remains uncertain. The V segment lost 1 base and the J segment 12 bases; nucleotides outside the gene matches: 16. The CDR3 runs 17 residues. CDR3 amino acids: CASSYFSFALAGGPQFF. The CDR3, as DNA: TGTGCCAGCAGTTACTTTTCGTTTGCTCTCGCGGGAGGGCCGCAGTTCTTC.

The chain employs TRBV2 and TRBJ1-5; 7 bases agree with TRBD1. The germline gives CDR1 SNHLY, CDR2 FYNNEI. Trimming removed 4 bases from V and 5 bases from J; junction bases left unmatched: 8. The CDR3 length is 15 residues. CDR3 DNA: TGTGCCAGCAGTGGACAGGGAAGGATCCATCAGCCCCAGCATTTT. It translates to CASSGQGRIHQPQHF.